Sequencing of this T cell receptor beta chain was carried out in a study of blood T cell repertoires in COVID-19. Study information: Specimens from acute and convalescent COVID-19 originated in the United States, Italy and Spain.

V was clipped by 1 base and J by 0 bases, with 6 bases between them. There are 15 residues in the CDR3. The germline V gene has CDR1 SEHNR and CDR2 FQNEAQ (reference sequence). Some clones are missing from TCRdb's copy, which holds only in-frame ones; the method was immunoSEQ multiplex PCR. The sample yields roughly 140,000 clones, roughly 90% seen once. This receptor was identified in a woman aged 55 to 70 with active or convalescent COVID-19. This sequence joins TRBV7-9 and TRBJ2-2; no clear D gene. Material for sequencing was peripheral blood. Here the CDR3 reads CASSLVLANTGELFF. The CDR3, as DNA: TGTGCCAGCAGCTTAGTCCTAGCGAACACCGGGGAGCTGTTTTTT.